This note documents a single T cell receptor beta chain sequence. What it binds is not known. The data were taken from a study of cytomegalovirus exposure and HLA in healthy donors. Study-wide results and caveats: Sequencing probably produced one cluster of sequence variants that were highly shared. Rarity marked most TCR sequences, yet some public TCRs occurred in many donors. Cytomegalovirus-associated status was assigned to 150 or so TCR beta chains.

The CDR3 extends over 12 amino acids. CDR1 is MDHEN and CDR2 is SYDVKM in the germline V gene. Deletions cut 5 bases from V and 3 bases from J, with 8 bases between. Amplification used 60 Vbeta primers and 13 Jbeta primers. Only in-frame clones appear in the TCRdb table, and some are missing; sequencing was by immunoSEQ multiplex PCR. The data hold some 180,000 clones, with about four fifths observed a single time. Sequences were obtained from PBMCs. The J gene is TRBJ2-7, the V gene TRBV28; D uncertain. The sequence came from a female donor in good health and CMV-seronegative. CDR3 sequence: CASSALFYEQYF. The CDR3 bases are TGTGCCAGCAGTGCACTGTTCTACGAGCAGTACTTC.